This T cell receptor beta chain derives from a study of control samples from healthy donors and cancer patients. The CDR3 runs 14 residues. Trimming cost V 0 bases and J 12 bases; bases outside gene matches: 5. The germline gives CDR1 LGHDT, CDR2 YNNKEL (reference sequence). TCRdb keeps only in-frame clones here, not all; method: immunoSEQ multiplex PCR. Of about 54,000 clones in the sample, around 96% were seen once. The specimen was blood. The sequence was collected from a woman in her 30s in good health. The chain uses TRBV3-1 (or the pseudogene TRBV3-2) and TRBJ2-1; 10 bases are a match to TRBD2. CDR3 in amino acids: CASSQEGGLARQFF. The CDR3 nucleotides are TGTGCCAGCAGCCAAGAGGGGGGACTAGCGCGGCAGTTCTTC.